This T cell receptor beta chain was captured by sequencing in a study of shared clonotypes between healthy human individuals. The CDR3 contains 13 residues. Trimming shortened V by 2 bases and J by 3 bases, and 4 bases separated the two germline ends. CDR1 and CDR2 from the germline V gene are MNHEY and SVGAGI. In the original analysis: From ImmunoSEQ came sequences covering only the junction and carrying no quality scores, so filtering differed. The protocol was immunoSEQ multiplex PCR, while the TCRdb copy is restricted to in-frame clones and leaves out a portion. V and J calls and clone size are copied from that table; D and trimming were computed from the DNA. Of 2 million to 2.5 million clones detected, 90% to 95% appear once; the ten largest clones hold 0.39%.

Sequencing was performed on naive CD4+ T cells from PBMCs. The subset is: CD45RA+ positively selected. The J gene is TRBJ2-2, the V gene TRBV6-5, with D unclear. This TCR was sampled from a man between 18 and 29 years old in good health. Some clones in this sample may be carry-over from other donors' samples. CDR3 sequence reads: CASSYGDTGELFF. CDR3 nucleotides: TGTGCCAGCAGTTACGGAGACACCGGGGAGCTGTTTTTT.